Below are 3 T cell receptor beta chains sequenced from a single sample in a study of blood T cell repertoires in COVID-19. Libraries were prepared by immunoSEQ multiplex PCR; TCRdb keeps only in-frame clonotypes and omits some of them. The sample carries 100,000 to 120,000 clones, 82% recorded once. Source material: peripheral blood. The receptors stem from a woman in her sixties or seventies with acute or convalescent COVID-19.

This sequence joins TRBV5-4 and TRBJ2-1; D might be TRBD2 (6 bases). CDR1 SGHNT and CDR2 YYREEE come from the germline V gene (reference sequence). The germline V and J ends were trimmed by 0 bases and 7 bases, with 11 bases remaining between them. This CDR3 is 14 amino acids long. In DNA, the CDR3 is TGTGCCAGCAGCTTGGGCGGGACGGAAAATGAGCAGTTCTTC. Its protein is CASSLGGTENEQFF.

This clone was seen a single time. The V gene is TRBV7-9, the J gene TRBJ2-2, with TRBD2 identical over 7 bases. CDR1 SEHNR and CDR2 FQNEAQ come from the germline V gene (reference sequence). With 2 bases clipped from V and 6 bases from J, the junction kept 3 bases outside the gene matches. The CDR3 is 14 amino acids. CDR3 in amino acids: CASSLLAGAGELFF. The CDR3 DNA follows: TGTGCCAGCAGCTTACTCGCGGGGGCCGGGGAGCTGTTTTTT.

The rearrangement joins TRBV27 to TRBJ2-1, with D hard to call. Trimming took 6 bases from V and 0 from J, leaving 12 bases between them. Germline V CDR1 and CDR2: MNHEY, SMNVEV (reference sequence). This CDR3 is built from 15 residues. CDR3 coding DNA: TGTGCCAGCAGAATAACCCTAAGCTCCTACAATGAGCAGTTCTTC. Residues: CASRITLSSYNEQFF.